This record covers a single TCR beta chain. The antigen is unknown. The source of the sample is a study of T-cell reconstitution after alpha-beta-depleted transplantation in children. General study points: Some patients' high day-60 TCRbeta diversity was traced to surviving recipient T cells and thymic progenitors. Once a year had passed after transplant, T-cell counts and diversity came mostly from newly produced T cells. Reports say that about two months after transplant, the alpha-beta T cells came out of several hundred graft clones that had expanded.

The library targeted TCRbeta and was prepared with unique molecular identifiers. Each CDR3 protein is one row after TCRdb ran MiXCR on the PCR reads. The sample has roughly 490,000 distinct CDR3 sequences, approximately 10% seen once; the top ten hold approximately 15%. Trimming at V came to 5 bases and at J to 0 bases, leaving 3 bases not matched to a gene. This CDR3 has 15 residues. V usage is TRBV12-3 or TRBV12-4 and J usage is TRBJ2-4; 8 bases agree with TRBD2. The sequenced sample was PBMCs, mostly from graft donor cells, obtained 180 days after TCRalphabeta/CD19-depleted stem cell transplant. This receptor was taken from a female patient aged 2 to 10 who had a stem cell transplant for aplastic anemia, so the T cells may come from the graft donor. CDR3 sequence: CASSPSGSAKNIQYF. CDR3 nucleotides: TGTGCCAGCAGTCCTAGCGGGTCAGCCAAAAACATTCAGTACTTC.